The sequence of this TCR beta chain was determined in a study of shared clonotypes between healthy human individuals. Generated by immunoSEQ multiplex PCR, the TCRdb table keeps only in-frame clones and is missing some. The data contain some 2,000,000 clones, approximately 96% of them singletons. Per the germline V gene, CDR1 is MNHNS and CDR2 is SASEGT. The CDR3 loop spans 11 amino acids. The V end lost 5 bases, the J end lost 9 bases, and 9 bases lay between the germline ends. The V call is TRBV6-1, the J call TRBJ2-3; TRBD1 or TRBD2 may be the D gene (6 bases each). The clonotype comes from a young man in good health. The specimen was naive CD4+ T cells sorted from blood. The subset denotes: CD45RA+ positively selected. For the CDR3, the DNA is TGTGCCAGCAGTCTCGGGGGCACGCAGTATTTT. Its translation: CASSLGGTQYF.